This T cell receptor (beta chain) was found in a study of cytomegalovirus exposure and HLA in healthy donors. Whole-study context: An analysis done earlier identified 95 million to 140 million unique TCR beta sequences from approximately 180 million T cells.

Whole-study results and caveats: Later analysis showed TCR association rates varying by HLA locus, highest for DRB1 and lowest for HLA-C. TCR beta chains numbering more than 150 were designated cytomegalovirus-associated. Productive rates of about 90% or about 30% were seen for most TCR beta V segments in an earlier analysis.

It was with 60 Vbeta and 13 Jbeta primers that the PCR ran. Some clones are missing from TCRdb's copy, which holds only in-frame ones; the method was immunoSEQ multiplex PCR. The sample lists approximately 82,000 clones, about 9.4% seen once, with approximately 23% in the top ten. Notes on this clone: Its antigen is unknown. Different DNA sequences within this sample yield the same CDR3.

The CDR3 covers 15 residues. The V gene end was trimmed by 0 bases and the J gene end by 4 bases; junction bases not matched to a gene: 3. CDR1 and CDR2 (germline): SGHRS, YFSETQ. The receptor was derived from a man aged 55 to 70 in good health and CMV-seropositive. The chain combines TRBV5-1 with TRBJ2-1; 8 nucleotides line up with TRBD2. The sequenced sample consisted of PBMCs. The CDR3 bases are TGCGCCAGCAGCTTGGCGGGAGGGATTTACAATGAGCAGTTCTTC. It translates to CASSLAGGIYNEQFF. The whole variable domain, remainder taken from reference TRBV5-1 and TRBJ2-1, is KAGVTQTPRYLIKTRGQQVTLSCSPISGHRSVSWYQQTPGQGLQFLFEYFSETQRNKGNFPGRFSGRQFSNSRSEMNVSTLELGDSALYLCASSLAGGIYNEQFFGPGTRLTVL.